These 18 T cell receptor beta chains were sequenced from one sample in a study of blood T cell repertoires in COVID-19. Measured with immunoSEQ multiplex PCR; TCRdb has only the in-frame clones, and not every one. This sample carries about 59,000 clones, more than 60% of them seen once, and the ten largest clones take less than 20%. The sample consisted of peripheral blood. Receptors were obtained from a woman aged 50 to 60 with active or convalescent COVID-19.

The chain uses TRBV7-2 and TRBJ2-6; D not resolved. CDR3 length: 15 residues. Germline V gives CDR1 SGHTA, CDR2 FQGNSA. Deletions cut 2 bases from V and 1 base from J, with 6 bases between. DNA for the CDR3: TGTGCCAGCAGCTTACAGGCATCTGGGGCCAACGTCCTGACTTTC. Translating gives CASSLQASGANVLTF.

This clone was counted only a few times. The chain couples TRBV19 to TRBJ1-4; 9 nucleotides agree with TRBD1. The germline CDR1 and CDR2 sequences are LNHDA and SQIVND (reference sequence). Trimming removed 3 bases from V and 2 bases from J; junction bases left unmatched: 10. The CDR3 covers 18 residues. CDR3 protein: CASSMRTGAIRTNEKLFF. The CDR3 nucleotides read TGTGCCAGTAGTATGAGGACAGGGGCTATACGGACTAATGAAAAACTGTTTTTT.

The chain employs TRBV28 and TRBJ2-2; tentatively, D is TRBD2 (6 bases). CDR3 length: 16 amino acids. The germline V gene has CDR1 MDHEN and CDR2 SYDVKM. Deletions cut 2 bases from V and 1 base from J, with 11 bases between. The CDR3: CASSLTQAGNTGELFF. The DNA for the CDR3 is TGTGCCAGCAGTTTAACCCAAGCGGGGAACACCGGGGAGCTGTTTTTT.

The chain employs TRBV25-1 and TRBJ1-6; D call uncertain. V was trimmed by 5 bases and J by 10 bases, leaving 9 bases between them. Germline V gene sequence: CDR1 MGHDK, CDR2 SYGVNS. The CDR3 contains 12 residues. For the CDR3, the DNA is TGTGCCAGCAGTTGGGGAGGATCACCCCTCCACTTT. It translates to CASSWGGSPLHF.

The chain couples TRBV11-2 to TRBJ2-5, with 7 nucleotides matching TRBD1. The CDR3 extends over 15 amino acids. Unmatched junction bases numbered 10, after V lost 5 bases and J lost 4 bases. Germline V gene sequence: CDR1 SGHAT, CDR2 FQNNGV. The chain's CDR3 is CASSARTGPGETQYF. As DNA, the CDR3 is TGTGCCAGCAGCGCTCGGACAGGACCTGGAGAGACCCAGTACTTC.

V usage is TRBV6-1 and J usage is TRBJ2-1; a weak D match, TRBD2 (6 bases). V dropped 2 bases and J dropped 7 bases, with 12 bases sitting between them. Germline V lookup: CDR1 MNHNS, CDR2 SASEGT. The CDR3 length is 14 residues. CDR3 amino acids: CASSEFGSGNEQFF. The CDR3 region has the DNA TGTGCCAGCAGTGAATTTGGTAGCGGAAATGAGCAGTTCTTC.

V gene TRBV27 combines with J gene TRBJ1-2; D remains ambiguous. The CDR3 has 13 residues. The ends were cut back, 6 bases at V and 8 bases at J, with 16 bases in the middle. Germline CDR1 is MNHEY and CDR2 is SMNVEV (reference sequence). The chain's CDR3 is CASSFGPGGGYTF. The CDR3 DNA reads as TGTGCCAGCAGCTTCGGACCCGGCGGGGGCTACACCTTC.

The chain employs TRBV28 and TRBJ2-7; the D is unclear. With 5 bases removed from V and 4 bases from J, the gap between germline ends came to 18 bases. This CDR3 has 15 residues. Germline CDR1 reads MDHEN; CDR2 reads SYDVKM. DNA of the CDR3: TGTGCCAGCAGTCTAAGCAGAGGTCCGTCATACGAGCAGTACTTC. Translating it yields CASSLSRGPSYEQYF.

This clone has more than one count but fewer than ten. The chain combines TRBV2 with TRBJ2-1; no clear D gene. The germline V gene encodes CDR1 SNHLY and CDR2 FYNNEI. V was clipped by 8 bases and J by 8 bases, with 16 bases between them. The CDR3 covers 13 residues. The CDR3 nucleotides read TGTGCCAGCGCCGTTGAGGTTATCCATGAGCAGTTCTTC. Translated: CASAVEVIHEQFF.

The J gene is TRBJ2-1, the V gene TRBV5-4; 12 bases agree with TRBD2. CDR3 length: 20 residues. Trimming took 5 bases from V and 0 from J; bases not matched to a gene: 15. Germline V lookup: CDR1 SGHNT, CDR2 YYREEE (reference sequence). The CDR3 DNA reads as TGTGCCAGCAGTCACACTAGCGGGAGGCCCGTGTCGAGCTCCTACAATGAGCAGTTCTTC. It yields the protein CASSHTSGRPVSSSYNEQFF.

This clone showed up just a few times. The chain couples TRBV6-1 to TRBJ2-7; 7 positions match TRBD1. Germline lookup yields CDR1 MNHNS and CDR2 SASEGT. Trimming cost V 0 bases and J 1 base; bases outside gene matches: 3. The CDR3 has 15 amino acids. The CDR3 region has the DNA TGTGCCAGCAGTGAAGCGCCGGGACAGTCCTACGAGCAGTACTTC. Translation gives CASSEAPGQSYEQYF.

The chain employs TRBV3-1 (or the pseudogene TRBV3-2) and TRBJ1-5; D remains unclear. Trimming took off 0 bases at V and 3 bases at J, with 3 bases between the two ends. The CDR3 extends over 13 amino acids. Germline assignment: CDR1 LGHDT and CDR2 YNNKEL (reference sequence). Here the CDR3 reads CASSQEYNQPQHF. The CDR3 DNA follows: TGTGCCAGCAGCCAAGAGTACAATCAGCCCCAGCATTTT.

This chain connects TRBV10-1 to TRBJ2-1; 12 nucleotides line up with TRBD2. V was pared by 2 bases and J by 4 bases, with 21 bases of the junction left unmatched. Germline V gene sequence: CDR1 WNHNN, CDR2 SYGVQD (reference sequence). There are 22 residues in the CDR3. CDR3 in amino acids: CASSERLAGEGKDLRAYNEQFF. DNA for the CDR3: TGCGCCAGCAGTGAGAGACTAGCGGGAGAAGGTAAGGACTTACGGGCTTACAATGAGCAGTTCTTC.

CDR3 region: CAWSPLRERLFF. The CDR3 DNA sequence: TGTGCCTGGAGTCCCCTGCGGGAGAGACTGTTTTTT. The genes are TRBV30 and TRBJ1-4; no clear D gene. V lost 2 bases to trimming and J lost 13 bases, with 14 bases between them. CDR3 size: 12 residues. Per germline, CDR1 GTSNPN and CDR2 SVGIG (reference sequence).

The chain uses TRBV11-2 and TRBJ2-5, with D perhaps matching TRBD2 (5 bases). Germline V CDR1 and CDR2: SGHAT, FQNNGV. The CDR3 spans 10 residues. V was cut by 11 bases and J by 5 bases, with 9 bases left in between. In DNA, the CDR3 is TGTGCCGTCGGGGTTGAGACCCAGTACTTC. It is translated as CAVGVETQYF.

V and J are TRBV2 and TRBJ2-3, with D possibly being TRBD1 (6 bases). Germline assignment: CDR1 SNHLY and CDR2 FYNNEI. CDR3 length: 13 residues. V shed 6 bases and J shed 1 base, with 8 bases lying between them. This chain's CDR3 is CASRDSGTDTQYF. Here the CDR3 DNA reads TGTGCCAGCAGGGACAGTGGCACAGATACGCAGTATTTT. Full variable domain (rest looked up from reference TRBV2 and TRBJ2-3): EPEVTQTPSHQVTQMGQEVILRCVPISNHLYFYWYRQILGQKVEFLVSFYNNEISEKSEIFDDQFSVERPDGSNFTLKIRSTKLEDSAMYFCASRDSGTDTQYFGPGTRLTVL.

This sequence joins TRBV11-1 and TRBJ2-7; D gene ambiguous. Deletions cut 5 bases from V and 3 bases from J, with 8 bases between. From germline, CDR1 is SGHAT and CDR2 FQDESV (reference sequence). The CDR3 spans 12 residues. The CDR3 spells CASSRVGYEQYF. In DNA form, the CDR3 reads TGTGCCAGCAGCCGGGTGGGCTACGAGCAGTACTTC.

The gene calls are TRBV3-1 (or the pseudogene TRBV3-2) and TRBJ1-2; TRBD1 is a possible D gene (5 bases). Germline V gene data show CDR1 as LGHDT and CDR2 as YNNKEL (reference sequence). Trimming removed 0 bases at V and 3 bases at J, with 11 bases between. The length of the CDR3 is 15 residues. The CDR3 loop is CASSQEWGEDYGYTF. In DNA form, the CDR3 reads TGTGCCAGCAGCCAAGAATGGGGGGAAGACTATGGCTACACCTTC.